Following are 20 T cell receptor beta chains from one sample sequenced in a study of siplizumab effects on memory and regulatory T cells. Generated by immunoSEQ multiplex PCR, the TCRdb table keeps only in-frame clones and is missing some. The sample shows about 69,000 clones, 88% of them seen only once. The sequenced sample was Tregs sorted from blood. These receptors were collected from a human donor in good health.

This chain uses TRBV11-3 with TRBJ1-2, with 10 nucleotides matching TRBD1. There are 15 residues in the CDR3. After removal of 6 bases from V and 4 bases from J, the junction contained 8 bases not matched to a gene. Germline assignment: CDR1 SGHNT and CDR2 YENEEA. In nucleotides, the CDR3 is TGTGCCAGCAGTCTTAGACAGGGGGCCATCTATGGCTACACCTTC. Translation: CASSLRQGAIYGYTF.

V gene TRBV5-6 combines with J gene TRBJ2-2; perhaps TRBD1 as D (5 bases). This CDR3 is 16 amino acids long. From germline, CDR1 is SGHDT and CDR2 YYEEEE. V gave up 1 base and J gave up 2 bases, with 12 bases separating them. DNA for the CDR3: TGTGCCAGCAGCTTGTTTGACAGAACAAACACCGGGGAGCTGTTTTTT. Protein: CASSLFDRTNTGELFF.

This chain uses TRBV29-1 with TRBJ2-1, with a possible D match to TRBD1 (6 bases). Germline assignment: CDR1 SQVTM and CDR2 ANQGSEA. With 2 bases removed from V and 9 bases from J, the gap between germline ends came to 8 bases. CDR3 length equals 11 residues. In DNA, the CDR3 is TGCAGCGTTGAAAGGACAGTTGAGCAGTTCTTC. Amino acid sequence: CSVERTVEQFF.

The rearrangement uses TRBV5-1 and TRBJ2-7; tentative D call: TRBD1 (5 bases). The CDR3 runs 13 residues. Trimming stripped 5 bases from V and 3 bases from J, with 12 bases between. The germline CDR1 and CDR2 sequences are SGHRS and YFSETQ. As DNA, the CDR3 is TGCGCCAGCAGACCTGACAGCTTCTACGAGCAGTACTTC. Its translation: CASRPDSFYEQYF.

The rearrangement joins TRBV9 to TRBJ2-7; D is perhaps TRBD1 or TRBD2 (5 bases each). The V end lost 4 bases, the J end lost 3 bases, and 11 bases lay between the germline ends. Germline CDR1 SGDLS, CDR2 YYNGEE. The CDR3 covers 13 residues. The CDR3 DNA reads TGTGCCAGCAGCCCGGGACCACTCTACGAGCAGTACTTC. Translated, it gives CASSPGPLYEQYF. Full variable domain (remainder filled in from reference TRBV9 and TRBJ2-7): DSGVTQTPKHLITATGQRVTLRCSPRSGDLSVYWYQQSLDQGLQFLIQYYNGEERAKGNILERFSAQQFPDLHSELNLSSLELGDSALYFCASSPGPLYEQYFGPGTRLTVT.

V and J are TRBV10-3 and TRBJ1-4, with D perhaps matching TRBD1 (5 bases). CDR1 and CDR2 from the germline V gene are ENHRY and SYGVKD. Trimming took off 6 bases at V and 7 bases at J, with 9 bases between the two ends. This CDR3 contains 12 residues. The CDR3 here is CAIRGRGEKLFF. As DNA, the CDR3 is TGTGCCATCAGGGGGCGCGGTGAAAAACTGTTTTTT.

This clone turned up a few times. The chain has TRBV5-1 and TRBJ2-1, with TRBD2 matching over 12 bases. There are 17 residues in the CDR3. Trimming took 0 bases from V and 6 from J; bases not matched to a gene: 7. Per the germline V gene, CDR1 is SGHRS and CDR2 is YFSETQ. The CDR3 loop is CASSLASSGRAGNEQFF. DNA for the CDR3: TGCGCCAGCAGCTTGGCGTCTAGCGGGAGGGCCGGCAATGAGCAGTTCTTC.

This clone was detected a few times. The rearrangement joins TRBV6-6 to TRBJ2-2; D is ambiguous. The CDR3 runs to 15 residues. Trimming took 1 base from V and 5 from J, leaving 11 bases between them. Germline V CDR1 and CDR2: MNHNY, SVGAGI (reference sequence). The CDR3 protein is CASSYFGDGTGELFF. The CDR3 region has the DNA TGTGCCAGCAGTTACTTCGGTGACGGAACCGGGGAGCTGTTTTTT.

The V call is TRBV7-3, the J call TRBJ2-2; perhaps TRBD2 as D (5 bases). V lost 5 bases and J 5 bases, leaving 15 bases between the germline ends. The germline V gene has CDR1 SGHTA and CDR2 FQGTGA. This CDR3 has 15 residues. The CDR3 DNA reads TGTGCCAGCAGCCCTTCCGGGGATGCGACCGGGGAGCTGTTTTTT. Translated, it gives CASSPSGDATGELFF.

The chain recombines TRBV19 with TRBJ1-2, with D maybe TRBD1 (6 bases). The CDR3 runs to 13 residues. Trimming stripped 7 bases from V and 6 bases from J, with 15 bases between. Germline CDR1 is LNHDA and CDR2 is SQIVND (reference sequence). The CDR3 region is CASIAAGADGYTF. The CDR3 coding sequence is TGTGCCAGTATTGCGGCAGGGGCGGATGGCTACACCTTC.

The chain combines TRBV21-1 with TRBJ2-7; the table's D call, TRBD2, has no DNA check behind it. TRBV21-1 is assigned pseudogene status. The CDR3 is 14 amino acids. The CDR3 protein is CASGSGGSSYEQYF. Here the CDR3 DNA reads TGTGCCAGCGGATCGGGGGGGAGCTCCTACGAGCAGTACTTC.

The CDR3 bases are TGTGCCAGCAGTGAAAGCGTCCAAAGTCAGCCCCAGCATTTT. Translation: CASSESVQSQPQHF. The rearrangement links TRBV28 to TRBJ1-5; no firm D call. The CDR3 extends over 14 amino acids. The germline V gene encodes CDR1 MDHEN and CDR2 SYDVKM. V shed 5 bases and J shed 6 bases, with 14 bases lying between them. Full variable domain (remainder filled in from reference TRBV28 and TRBJ1-5): DVKVTQSSRYLVKRTGEKVFLECVQDMDHENMFWYRQDPGLGLRLIYFSYDVKMKEKGDIPEGYSVSREKKERFSLILESASTNQTSMYLCASSESVQSQPQHFGDGTRLSIL.

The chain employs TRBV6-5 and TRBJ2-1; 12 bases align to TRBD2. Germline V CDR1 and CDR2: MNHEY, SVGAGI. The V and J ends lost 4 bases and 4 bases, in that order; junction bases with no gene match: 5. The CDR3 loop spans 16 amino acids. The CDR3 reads CASSLLAGGLYNEQFF. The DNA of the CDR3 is TGTGCCAGCAGTTTACTAGCGGGAGGCTTATACAATGAGCAGTTCTTC.

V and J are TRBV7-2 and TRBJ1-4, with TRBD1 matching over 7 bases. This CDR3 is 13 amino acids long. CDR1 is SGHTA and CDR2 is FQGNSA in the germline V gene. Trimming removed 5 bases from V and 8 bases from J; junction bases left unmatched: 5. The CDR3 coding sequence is TGTGCCAGCAGCCACGGACAGGCGGAAAAACTGTTTTTT. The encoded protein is CASSHGQAEKLFF.

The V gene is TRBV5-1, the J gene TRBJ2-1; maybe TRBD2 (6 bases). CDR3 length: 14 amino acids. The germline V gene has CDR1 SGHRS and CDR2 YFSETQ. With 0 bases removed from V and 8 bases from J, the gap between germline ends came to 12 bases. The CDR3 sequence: CASSLALTSYEQFF. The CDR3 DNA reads TGCGCCAGCAGCTTGGCCCTAACTAGCTATGAGCAGTTCTTC.

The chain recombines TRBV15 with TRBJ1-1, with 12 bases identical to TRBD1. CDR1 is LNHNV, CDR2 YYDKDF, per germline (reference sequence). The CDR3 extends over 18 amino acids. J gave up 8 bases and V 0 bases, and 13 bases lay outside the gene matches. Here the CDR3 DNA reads TGTGCCACCAGCAGAGATCGTGCCGGGACAGGGGGCGGGCGAGAAGCTTTCTTT. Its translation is CATSRDRAGTGGGREAFF.

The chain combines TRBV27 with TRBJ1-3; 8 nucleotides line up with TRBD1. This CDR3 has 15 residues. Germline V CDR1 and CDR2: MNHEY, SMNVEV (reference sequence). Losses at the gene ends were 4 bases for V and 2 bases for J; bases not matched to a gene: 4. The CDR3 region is CASSYAGGAGNTIYF. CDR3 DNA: TGTGCCAGCAGTTATGCAGGGGGCGCTGGAAACACCATATATTTT.

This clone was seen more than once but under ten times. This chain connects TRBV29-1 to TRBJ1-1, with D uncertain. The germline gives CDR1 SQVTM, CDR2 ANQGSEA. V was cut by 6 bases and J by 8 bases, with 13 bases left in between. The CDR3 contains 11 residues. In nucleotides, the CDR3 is TGCAGCGTCCAGATGACGGGAGAAGCTTTCTTT. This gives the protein CSVQMTGEAFF.

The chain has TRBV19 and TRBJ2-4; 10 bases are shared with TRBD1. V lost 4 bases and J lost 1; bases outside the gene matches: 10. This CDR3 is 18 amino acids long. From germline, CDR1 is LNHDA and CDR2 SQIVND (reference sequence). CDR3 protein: CASSNPGQGLVAKNIQYF. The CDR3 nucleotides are TGTGCCAGTAGTAACCCGGGACAGGGGTTGGTTGCCAAAAACATTCAGTACTTC.

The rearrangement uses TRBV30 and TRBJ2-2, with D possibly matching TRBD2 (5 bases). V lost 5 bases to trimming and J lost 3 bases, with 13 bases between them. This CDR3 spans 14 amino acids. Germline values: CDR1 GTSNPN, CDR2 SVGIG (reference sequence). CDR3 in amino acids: CAWGPGSDTGELFF. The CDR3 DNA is TGTGCCTGGGGCCCGGGGAGTGACACCGGGGAGCTGTTTTTT.